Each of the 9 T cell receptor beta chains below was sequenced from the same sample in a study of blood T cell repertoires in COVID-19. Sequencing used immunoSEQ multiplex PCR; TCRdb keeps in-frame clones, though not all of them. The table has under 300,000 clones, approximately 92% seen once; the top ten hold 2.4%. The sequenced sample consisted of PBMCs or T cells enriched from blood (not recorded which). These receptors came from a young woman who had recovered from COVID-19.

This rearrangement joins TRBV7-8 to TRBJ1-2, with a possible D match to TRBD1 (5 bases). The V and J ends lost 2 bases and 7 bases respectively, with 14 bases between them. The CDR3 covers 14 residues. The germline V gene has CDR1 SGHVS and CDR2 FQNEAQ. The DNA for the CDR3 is TGTGCCAGCAGCTTAATTGGGGCCGTGTCTGGCTACACCTTC. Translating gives CASSLIGAVSGYTF.

The CDR3 region is CASSLQQNIQYF. CDR3 nucleotide sequence: TGTGCCAGCAGCTTACAGCAGAACATTCAGTACTTC. The chain recombines TRBV5-8 with TRBJ2-4; D ambiguous. Trimming shortened V by 2 bases and J by 7 bases, and 7 bases separated the two germline ends. This CDR3 spans 12 amino acids. Germline assignment: CDR1 SGHTS and CDR2 YDEGEE. The full variable domain, its missing parts supplied by reference TRBV5-8 and TRBJ2-4, is EAGVTQSPTHLIKTRGQQATLRCSPISGHTSVYWYQQALGLGLQFLLWYDEGEERNRGNFPPRFSGRQFPNYSSELNVNALELEDSALYLCASSLQQNIQYFGAGTRLSVL.

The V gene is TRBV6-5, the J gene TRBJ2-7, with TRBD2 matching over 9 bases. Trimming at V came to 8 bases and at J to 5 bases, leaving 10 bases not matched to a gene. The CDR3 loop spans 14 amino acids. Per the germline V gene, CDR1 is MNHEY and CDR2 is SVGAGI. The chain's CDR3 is CASRRLAGVDEQYF. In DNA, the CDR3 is TGTGCCAGCCGACGTTTAGCGGGGGTAGACGAGCAGTACTTC.

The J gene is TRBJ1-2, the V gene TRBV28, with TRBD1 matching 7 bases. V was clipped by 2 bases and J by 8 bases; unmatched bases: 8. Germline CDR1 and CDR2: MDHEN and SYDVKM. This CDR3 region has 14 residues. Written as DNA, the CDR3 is TGTGCCAGCAGTTTAAGGGACAGATTTGGGGGCTACACCTTC. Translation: CASSLRDRFGGYTF.

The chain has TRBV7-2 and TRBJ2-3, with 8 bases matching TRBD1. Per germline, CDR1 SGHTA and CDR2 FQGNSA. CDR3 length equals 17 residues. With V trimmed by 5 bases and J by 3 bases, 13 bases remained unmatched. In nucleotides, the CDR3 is TGTGCCAGCAGCACCCGGACAGGGTATACGGGGACAGATACGCAGTATTTT. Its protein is CASSTRTGYTGTDTQYF.

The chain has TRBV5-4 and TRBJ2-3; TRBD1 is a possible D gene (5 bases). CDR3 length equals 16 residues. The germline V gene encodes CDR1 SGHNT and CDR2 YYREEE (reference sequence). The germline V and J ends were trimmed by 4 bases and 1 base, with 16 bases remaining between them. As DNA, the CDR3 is TGTGCCAGCAGCGGGGCCCCCAGAGGACGCACAGATACGCAGTATTTT. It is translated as CASSGAPRGRTDTQYF.

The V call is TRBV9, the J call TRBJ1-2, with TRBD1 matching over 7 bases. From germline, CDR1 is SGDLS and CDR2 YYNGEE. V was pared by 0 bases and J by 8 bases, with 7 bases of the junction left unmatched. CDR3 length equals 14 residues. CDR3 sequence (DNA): TGTGCCAGCAGCGTAGGACAGGGAGACTTGGGCTACACCTTC. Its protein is CASSVGQGDLGYTF.

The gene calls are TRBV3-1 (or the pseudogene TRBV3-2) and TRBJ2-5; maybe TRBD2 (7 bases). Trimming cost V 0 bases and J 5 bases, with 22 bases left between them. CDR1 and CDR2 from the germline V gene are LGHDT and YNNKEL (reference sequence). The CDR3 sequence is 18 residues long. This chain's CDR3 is CASSQDTGGGAAMETQYF. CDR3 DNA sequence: TGTGCCAGCAGCCAAGATACAGGAGGGGGGGCCGCGATGGAGACCCAGTACTTC.

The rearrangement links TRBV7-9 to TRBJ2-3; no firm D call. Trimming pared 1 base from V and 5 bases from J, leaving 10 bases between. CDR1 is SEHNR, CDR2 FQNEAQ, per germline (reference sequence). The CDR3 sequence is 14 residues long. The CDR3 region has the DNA TGTGCCAGCAGCTTAGGACCGCGCGGAGATACGCAGTATTTT. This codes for CASSLGPRGDTQYF.